This passage covers 27 T cell receptor beta chains from one sample sequenced in a study of cytomegalovirus exposure and HLA in healthy donors. Profiled with immunoSEQ multiplex PCR; TCRdb holds only in-frame clones, not every one. This table has 200,000 to 250,000 clones, around four fifths appearing once. Specimen: PBMCs. Receptor source: a woman in her late teens or twenties in good health and CMV-seronegative.

This rearrangement joins TRBV28 to TRBJ1-5; D remains unclear. V gave up 6 bases and J gave up 5 bases, with 8 bases separating them. Germline V lookup: CDR1 MDHEN, CDR2 SYDVKM. The CDR3 contains 12 residues. CDR3 loop: CASRPMDQPQHF. The CDR3 DNA reads TGTGCCAGCAGGCCCATGGATCAGCCCCAGCATTTT.

The chain combines TRBV5-1 with TRBJ2-5; perhaps TRBD2 as D (5 bases). Between the trimmed V and J ends, which lost 4 bases and 5 bases, there was a span of 15 bases. CDR3 size: 14 residues. CDR1 and CDR2 from the germline V gene are SGHRS and YFSETQ. DNA of the CDR3: TGCGCCAGCAGCCATGGGTCCCGAGGGGAGACCCAGTACTTC. Residues: CASSHGSRGETQYF.

This clone was picked up a small number of times. The chain employs TRBV2 and TRBJ1-3; D is possibly TRBD1 (6 bases). Germline assignment: CDR1 SNHLY and CDR2 FYNNEI. This CDR3 has 13 amino acids. V lost 6 bases and J 4 bases, leaving 10 bases between the germline ends. The CDR3, as DNA: TGTGCCAGCAGCGATGGGGGCGGAAACACCATATATTTT. Its protein product is CASSDGGGNTIYF.

The chain joins TRBV6-5 to TRBJ1-3; no definite D call. The CDR3 consists of 14 residues. The germline V and J ends were trimmed by 5 bases and 2 bases, with 10 bases remaining between them. Germline-derived CDR1 and CDR2 are MNHEY and SVGAGI. DNA of the CDR3: TGTGCCAGCAGTCCGACTGTGCCTGGAAACACCATATATTTT. Residues: CASSPTVPGNTIYF.

V is TRBV9 and J is TRBJ2-2; TRBD1 aligns across 8 bases. The CDR3 totals 14 residues. After removal of 7 bases from V and 2 bases from J, the junction contained 4 bases not matched to a gene. In germline, CDR1 is SGDLS, CDR2 YYNGEE. In DNA form, the CDR3 reads TGTGCCAGCGGGGGACAGGTTAACACCGGGGAGCTGTTTTTT. It specifies CASGGQVNTGELFF.

J is TRBJ2-1 and V is TRBV5-1; 12 nucleotides line up with TRBD1. The CDR3 has 15 amino acids. With 3 bases clipped from V and 8 bases from J, the junction kept 6 bases outside the gene matches. Germline assignment: CDR1 SGHRS and CDR2 YFSETQ. The CDR3 region is CASSSGQGALDEQFF. In DNA, the CDR3 is TGCGCCAGCAGCTCGGGACAGGGGGCGTTGGATGAGCAGTTCTTC.

With respect to this clone: The sample contains more than one DNA sequence encoding this CDR3. The chain links TRBV5-1 to TRBJ2-5; D remains ambiguous. Germline loops: CDR1 SGHRS, CDR2 YFSETQ. There are 13 residues in the CDR3. V lost 4 bases, J lost 4 bases, and 11 bases lay in between. In DNA, the CDR3 is TGCGCCAGCAGCCTCGGTTCCGGAGAGACCCAGTACTTC. It codes for CASSLGSGETQYF.

The chain recombines TRBV5-4 with TRBJ2-7; 8 bases line up with TRBD2. Germline CDR1 is SGHNT and CDR2 is YYREEE (reference sequence). The ends lost 2 bases at V and 1 base at J; junction bases unmatched: 5. CDR3 size: 15 residues. CDR3 bases: TGTGCCAGCAGCTTCGGGCGGGAGGCGTCCTACGAGCAGTACTTC. Protein: CASSFGREASYEQYF.

The V and J genes are TRBV6-1 and TRBJ2-7, with D perhaps matching TRBD1 (6 bases). The germline CDR1 and CDR2 sequences are MNHNS and SASEGT. The CDR3 has 16 residues. V was cut by 2 bases and J by 0 bases, with 14 bases left in between. CDR3 amino acids: CASSELRDNFSYEQYF. The CDR3 nucleotides are TGTGCCAGCAGTGAATTAAGGGACAACTTCTCCTACGAGCAGTACTTC.

V usage is TRBV29-1 and J usage is TRBJ1-2; tentatively, D is TRBD1 (5 bases). This CDR3 is 12 amino acids long. Per the germline V gene, CDR1 is SQVTM and CDR2 is ANQGSEA. Trimming took off 7 bases at V and 3 bases at J, with 12 bases between the two ends. CDR3 sequence (DNA): TGCAGCGGGGGGGATGGGGACTATGGCTACACCTTC. This translates into CSGGDGDYGYTF.

The chain uses TRBV30 and TRBJ2-3, with TRBD2 matching over 11 bases. The V and J ends lost 0 bases and 4 bases, in that order; junction bases with no gene match: 15. Germline V gene lookup returns CDR1 GTSNPN and CDR2 SVGIG (reference sequence). This CDR3 comprises 19 residues. This CDR3 reads CAWSVGLAGGSSLSDTQYF. The CDR3, as DNA: TGTGCCTGGAGTGTTGGGCTAGCGGGAGGTAGTAGCCTCTCAGATACGCAGTATTTT.

The chain carries TRBV5-1 and TRBJ1-1; D remains ambiguous. Germline CDR1 reads SGHRS; CDR2 reads YFSETQ. V lost 2 bases and J lost 4, with 18 bases in between. The CDR3 spans 16 residues. The CDR3 loop is CASSLRPGVLGTEAFF. CDR3 in DNA: TGCGCCAGCAGCTTAAGACCCGGGGTGTTGGGCACTGAAGCTTTCTTT.

The V gene is TRBV11-2, the J gene TRBJ2-7, with 7 bases identical to TRBD2. In germline, CDR1 is SGHAT, CDR2 FQNNGV. The V segment lost 5 bases and the J segment 0 bases; nucleotides outside the gene matches: 13. There are 17 residues in the CDR3. This CDR3 reads CASSLDGSRDYSYEQYF. The CDR3 region has the DNA TGTGCCAGCAGCCTCGATGGTTCACGGGACTACTCCTACGAGCAGTACTTC. The full variable domain, completed using reference TRBV11-2 and TRBJ2-7, is EAGVAQSPRYKIIEKRQSVAFWCNPISGHATLYWYQQILGQGPKLLIQFQNNGVVDDSQLPKDRFSAERLKGVDSTLKIQPAKLEDSAVYLCASSLDGSRDYSYEQYFGPGTRLTVT.

This sequence joins TRBV11-2 and TRBJ2-2; 8 nucleotides match TRBD2. The length of the CDR3 is 16 residues. Germline V gene data show CDR1 as SGHAT and CDR2 as FQNNGV. V lost 6 bases to trimming and J lost 7 bases; unmatched junction nucleotides: 13. CDR3 DNA: TGTGCCAGCAGAGGGGGACTAGAAGGAACCAGCGGGGAGCTGTTTTTT. Amino acids: CASRGGLEGTSGELFF.

The J gene is TRBJ2-7, the V gene TRBV11-2; 10 bases match TRBD1. V lost 5 bases, J lost 5 bases, and 6 bases stayed unmatched. CDR1 is SGHAT, CDR2 FQNNGV, per germline. CDR3 length: 14 residues. The CDR3 here is CASSPGTGVNEQYF. CDR3 bases: TGTGCCAGCAGCCCCGGGACAGGGGTTAACGAGCAGTACTTC.

The genes are TRBV6-5 and TRBJ1-1, with 7 positions matching TRBD1. The germline V gene encodes CDR1 MNHEY and CDR2 SVGAGI. There are 15 residues in the CDR3. The V and J ends lost 4 bases and 6 bases, in that order; junction bases with no gene match: 11. The DNA of the CDR3 is TGTGCCAGCAGTTTCCTACAGGGGATCGAGGCTGAAGCTTTCTTT. Translating gives CASSFLQGIEAEAFF.

The chain has TRBV19 and TRBJ1-5; D ambiguous. CDR1 is LNHDA, CDR2 SQIVND, per germline (reference sequence). CDR3 length: 14 amino acids. V was shortened by 3 bases and J by 6 bases, with 12 bases between the two germline ends. CDR3 DNA: TGTGCCAGTAGTATCCCCGGGTTGGGTCAGCCCCAGCATTTT. It yields the protein CASSIPGLGQPQHF.

The rearrangement joins TRBV5-1 to TRBJ1-5; 7 nucleotides agree with TRBD1. The junction had 11 bases not matched to a gene; V was cut back by 4 bases and J by 7 bases. CDR3 length: 15 residues. Germline V gives CDR1 SGHRS, CDR2 YFSETQ. The CDR3 DNA reads as TGCGCCAGCAGCATTACAACAGGGGTGGGACAGCCCCAGCATTTT. It translates to CASSITTGVGQPQHF.

This sequence joins TRBV6-1 and TRBJ2-1, with 7 bases that match TRBD1. Germline V gene data show CDR1 as MNHNS and CDR2 as SASEGT. CDR3 length equals 16 residues. Trimming removed 1 base from V and 7 bases from J; junction bases left unmatched: 10. The CDR3: CASSEVRGQYRNEQFF. DNA of the CDR3: TGTGCCAGCAGTGAAGTGAGGGGGCAATATCGTAATGAGCAGTTCTTC.

This chain joins TRBV6-1 and TRBJ2-3; possibly TRBD1 or TRBD2 for D (6 bases each). The germline CDR1 and CDR2 sequences are MNHNS and SASEGT. The CDR3 sequence is 14 residues long. V was pared by 6 bases and J by 4 bases, with 14 bases between. DNA of the CDR3: TGTGCCAGCAGGAGGGGGGCAGTCCCAGATACGCAGTATTTT. Protein: CASRRGAVPDTQYF.

The V and J genes are TRBV4-1 and TRBJ2-1; 8 nucleotides line up with TRBD1. The CDR3 covers 17 residues. V shed 2 bases and J 12 bases; nucleotides not matched to a gene: 18. The germline gives CDR1 MGHRA, CDR2 YSYEKL. CDR3 protein: CASSQSSTGDHLAGQFF. The CDR3 DNA sequence: TGCGCCAGCAGCCAATCCTCGACAGGGGACCACCTTGCTGGGCAGTTCTTC.

The chain uses TRBV6-1 and TRBJ1-2, with a weak D call TRBD1 (5 bases). This CDR3 region has 13 residues. CDR1 MNHNS and CDR2 SASEGT come from the germline V gene. Trimming pared 3 bases from V and 4 bases from J, leaving 9 bases between. CDR3 region: CASSEGERYGYTF. CDR3 coding DNA: TGTGCCAGCAGTGAGGGGGAGCGCTATGGCTACACCTTC.

The chain carries TRBV19 and TRBJ1-5, with D possibly matching TRBD1 (5 bases). Germline V gives CDR1 LNHDA, CDR2 SQIVND (reference sequence). The CDR3 has 15 residues. Trimming took 6 bases from V and 6 from J, leaving 18 bases between them. CDR3 nucleotide sequence: TGTGCCAGTAGCAGTGGGGCAGGCTGGGGTCAGCCCCAGCATTTT. It yields the protein CASSSGAGWGQPQHF.

This chain connects TRBV5-4 to TRBJ1-2; D is perhaps TRBD1 (6 bases). The V end was cut by 5 bases, the J end by 3 bases, with 11 bases between. The CDR3 totals 13 residues. Per the germline V gene, CDR1 is SGHNT and CDR2 is YYREEE (reference sequence). The CDR3 sequence: CASSPGEDYGYTF. The CDR3 DNA reads as TGTGCCAGCAGTCCAGGGGAAGACTATGGCTACACCTTC.

The J gene is TRBJ2-3, the V gene TRBV28; tentatively, D is TRBD1 or TRBD2 (5 bases each). Trimming pared 4 bases from V and 6 bases from J, leaving 5 bases between. This CDR3 contains 11 residues. The germline V gene has CDR1 MDHEN and CDR2 SYDVKM. In DNA form, the CDR3 reads TGTGCCAGCAGTTGGGGGGATACGCAGTATTTT. Protein product: CASSWGDTQYF. Full variable domain (rest looked up from reference TRBV28 and TRBJ2-3): DVKVTQSSRYLVKRTGEKVFLECVQDMDHENMFWYRQDPGLGLRLIYFSYDVKMKEKGDIPEGYSVSREKKERFSLILESASTNQTSMYLCASSWGDTQYFGPGTRLTVL.

The chain joins TRBV29-1 to TRBJ1-2; 9 positions match TRBD1. Looked up from germline, CDR1 is SQVTM and CDR2 is ANQGSEA. The junction had 8 bases not matched to a gene; V was cut back by 7 bases and J by 5 bases. The CDR3 extends over 13 amino acids. The CDR3 coding sequence is TGCAGCGCCGAAGGGGGGACAGGGTATGGCTACACCTTC. It specifies CSAEGGTGYGYTF.

The chain employs TRBV19 and TRBJ1-2; a possible D gene is TRBD1 (6 bases). Trimming took 3 bases from V and 3 from J, leaving 17 bases between them. Germline V gene sequence: CDR1 LNHDA, CDR2 SQIVND (reference sequence). CDR3 length: 16 residues. The CDR3: CASSMSSGGADYGYTF. CDR3 DNA sequence: TGTGCCAGTAGTATGTCATCCGGGGGCGCGGACTATGGCTACACCTTC.